Included here is one TCR beta chain sequence, with context. Germline values: CDR1 SGHNT, CDR2 YENEEA. The CDR3 covers 15 residues. Trimming removed 5 bases at V and 1 base at J, with 14 bases between. Generated by immunoSEQ multiplex PCR, the TCRdb table keeps only in-frame clones and is missing some. The table has 150,000 to 200,000 clones, around 81% seen once. This specimen comes from a study of blood T cell repertoires in COVID-19. Study at large: Researchers got acute and convalescent COVID-19 samples from the United States, Italy and Spain.

This TCR derives from a human donor with acute or convalescent COVID-19. The donor label of this sample is uncertain. The sample was peripheral blood. The J gene is TRBJ2-5, the V gene TRBV11-3; TRBD1 is a possible D gene (6 bases). CDR3 in DNA: TGTGCCAGCAGCATAGGCAGGGGCGGCCAAGAGACCCAGTACTTC. Encoded protein: CASSIGRGGQETQYF.